The 16 T cell receptor beta chains below were found in one sample sequenced in a study of naive and memory T cell subsets. For blood and skin samples, reverse transcription used TCR alpha and beta constant primers. TCRdb re-called the 5' RACE reads with MiXCR, one entry per CDR3 protein. The data hold about 22,000 distinct CDR3 sequences, with 4.2% observed a single time. Adult healthy volunteers gave 2.5 ml peripheral blood for whole-blood RNA. These receptors came from a male donor in good health.

In its sample, this clonotype was seen many times. V and J are TRBV7-9 and TRBJ2-1; D is tentatively TRBD1 or TRBD2 (6 bases each). The germline CDR1 and CDR2 sequences are SEHNR and FQNEAQ (reference sequence). This CDR3 region has 19 residues. The germline V and J ends were trimmed by 10 bases and 1 base, with 29 bases remaining between them. CDR3 in amino acids: CATPPTGAFRRASYNEQFF. In nucleotides, the CDR3 is TGTGCCACCCCCCCCACGGGGGCGTTCCGGCGCGCGTCCTACAATGAGCAGTTCTTC.

This clonotype was seen ten or more times. The chain employs TRBV5-4 and TRBJ1-4, with 7 bases matching TRBD1. V lost 0 bases to trimming and J lost 7 bases; unmatched junction nucleotides: 3. This CDR3 is built from 14 residues. CDR1 is SGHNT, CDR2 YYREEE, per germline (reference sequence). The CDR3 nucleotides read TGTGCCAGCAGCTTGGTTGGGACAGCTGAAAAACTGTTTTTT. Its protein product is CASSLVGTAEKLFF. Based on the CDR3 plus reference TRBV5-4 and TRBJ1-4, the full variable domain is ETGVTQSPTHLIKTRGQQVTLRCSSQSGHNTVSWYQQALGQGPQFIFQYYREEENGRGNFPPRFSGLQFPNYSSELNVNALELDDSALYLCASSLVGTAEKLFFGSGTQLSVL.

This clonotype was seen repeatedly, ten times or more. This sequence joins TRBV9 and TRBJ2-7; no clear D. Germline assignment: CDR1 SGDLS and CDR2 YYNGEE. Between the trimmed V and J ends, which lost 4 bases and 2 bases, there was a span of 13 bases. The CDR3 consists of 14 residues. CDR3 residues: CASSSQPTPYEQYF. For the CDR3, the DNA is TGTGCCAGCAGCAGCCAGCCGACCCCCTACGAGCAGTACTTC.

This clonotype was seen repeatedly, ten times or more. The rearrangement joins TRBV20-1 to TRBJ2-7; the D gene is possibly TRBD2 (6 bases). V lost 4 bases, J lost 4 bases, and 17 bases lay in between. Germline values: CDR1 DFQATT, CDR2 SNEGSKA (reference sequence). This CDR3 comprises 14 residues. The DNA of the CDR3 is TGCAGTGCTAATGGACTAACCACTTCTTACGAGCAGTACTTC. Protein sequence: CSANGLTTSYEQYF.

This clonotype was seen ten or more times. The J gene is TRBJ2-2, the V gene TRBV6-2 or TRBV6-3; D possibly corresponds to TRBD1 (6 bases). Germline loops: CDR1 MNHEY, CDR2 SVGEGT. The CDR3 is 13 residues long. V lost 7 bases and J 2 bases, leaving 8 bases between the germline ends. The CDR3 here is CASTDRNTGELFF. Here the CDR3 DNA reads TGTGCCAGCACGGACAGAAACACCGGGGAGCTGTTTTTT.

Many counts were recorded for this clonotype. CDR3 in amino acids: CSVDPTPSTDTQYF. The CDR3 DNA sequence: TGCAGCGTTGACCCGACCCCTAGCACAGATACGCAGTATTTT. The V gene is TRBV29-1, the J gene TRBJ2-3; the D is unclear. The CDR3 is made up of 14 amino acids. Looked up from germline, CDR1 is SQVTM and CDR2 is ANQGSEA. V lost 3 bases and J 0 bases, leaving 10 bases between the germline ends.

This clonotype was found many times. This sequence joins TRBV5-1 and TRBJ1-2; a weak D match, TRBD1 (6 bases). From germline, CDR1 is SGHRS and CDR2 YFSETQ. Trimming pared 4 bases from V and 0 bases from J, leaving 22 bases between. This CDR3 is 18 amino acids long. The DNA of the CDR3 is TGCGCCAGCAGCGTGTCCACTCCCACAGGGTTAGCTAACTATGGCTACACCTTC. This sequence encodes CASSVSTPTGLANYGYTF. Filled out from reference TRBV5-1 and TRBJ1-2, the complete variable domain reads KAGVTQTPRYLIKTRGQQVTLSCSPISGHRSVSWYQQTPGQGLQFLFEYFSETQRNKGNFPGRFSGRQFSNSRSEMNVSTLELGDSALYLCASSVSTPTGLANYGYTFGSGTRLTVV.

This clonotype was seen many times. The rearrangement uses TRBV29-1 and TRBJ1-1; the D gene is possibly TRBD1 (5 bases). Trimming left V 2 bases short and J 1 base short, with 5 bases between. This CDR3 is 12 amino acids long. Germline V gene lookup returns CDR1 SQVTM and CDR2 ANQGSEA. Here the CDR3 reads CSVEQGNTEAFF. As DNA, the CDR3 is TGCAGCGTTGAACAGGGGAACACTGAAGCTTTCTTT. The entire variable domain, with the rest obtained from reference TRBV29-1 and TRBJ1-1, is as follows: SAVISQKPSRDICQRGTSLTIQCQVDSQVTMMFWYRQQPGQSLTLIATANQGSEATYESGFVIDKFPISRPNLTFSTLTVSNMSPEDSSIYLCSVEQGNTEAFFGQGTRLTVV.

This clonotype was seen repeatedly, ten times or more. This sequence joins TRBV7-9 and TRBJ2-2; tentatively, D is TRBD1 (6 bases). The germline V gene encodes CDR1 SEHNR and CDR2 FQNEAQ (reference sequence). Trimming removed 3 bases from V and 1 base from J, with 9 bases in between. This CDR3 has 15 amino acids. The CDR3 nucleotides are TGTGCCAGCAGCTTCGGGACACTGAACACCGGGGAGCTGTTTTTT. It yields the protein CASSFGTLNTGELFF.

This clonotype was found many times. This chain joins TRBV7-8 and TRBJ2-7; the D gene is possibly TRBD2 (6 bases). The CDR3 sequence is 15 residues long. The V gene lost 2 bases and the J gene lost 0 bases, with 11 bases spanning the gap. Germline assignment: CDR1 SGHVS and CDR2 FQNEAQ. CDR3 amino acids: CASSLFAGTSYEQYF. Here the CDR3 DNA reads TGTGCCAGCAGCTTATTTGCGGGGACCTCCTACGAGCAGTACTTC.

This clonotype came up many times. J is TRBJ1-3 and V is TRBV11-2; possibly TRBD1 for D (6 bases). Looked up from germline, CDR1 is SGHAT and CDR2 is FQNNGV. The CDR3 length is 14 residues. V gave up 7 bases and J gave up 4 bases, with 14 bases separating them. The CDR3 reads CASTSGGLGNTIYF. The CDR3 DNA sequence: TGTGCCAGCACCTCCGGGGGGCTGGGAAACACCATATATTTT.

This clonotype was seen at least ten times. The CDR3 coding sequence is TGTGCCAGTAGCCGCCGGGACAGCTTTCAGTACTTC. It specifies CASSRRDSFQYF. The chain recombines TRBV19 with TRBJ2-4; 7 bases line up with TRBD1. The trim removed 6 bases at V and 11 bases at J, leaving 7 bases unmatched. Germline V gives CDR1 LNHDA, CDR2 SQIVND (reference sequence). CDR3 length: 12 residues.

This clonotype was detected many times. V gene TRBV29-1 combines with J gene TRBJ2-7, with D perhaps TRBD2 (7 bases). The CDR3 runs to 14 residues. The ends were cut back, 7 bases at V and 5 bases at J, with 21 bases in the middle. CDR1 SQVTM and CDR2 ANQGSEA come from the germline V gene. CDR3 region: CSGGQSSGWDEQYF. DNA of the CDR3: TGCAGCGGGGGACAATCTAGCGGTTGGGACGAGCAGTACTTC.

This clonotype was recorded at least ten times. The rearrangement joins TRBV12-3 or TRBV12-4 to TRBJ1-1, with a tentative D call TRBD1 (6 bases). Trimming left V 3 bases short and J 2 bases short, with 13 bases between. This CDR3 is 15 amino acids long. The CDR3 DNA reads TGTGCCAGCAGTTTTCGACAGGCCTCCAACACTGAAGCTTTCTTT. Translating it yields CASSFRQASNTEAFF.

Many counts were recorded for this clonotype. CDR3 sequence (DNA): TGCAGCGTTGAAATTGGGGCAGCCTTCTTCTACGAGCAGTACTTC. Protein: CSVEIGAAFFYEQYF. J is TRBJ2-7 and V is TRBV29-1, with D possibly matching TRBD1 (5 bases). The CDR3 runs to 15 residues. CDR1 and CDR2 from the germline V gene are SQVTM and ANQGSEA. V lost 2 bases, J lost 3 bases, and 17 bases lay in between.

The table lists this clonotype with many counts. The chain combines TRBV11-2 with TRBJ1-1, with D perhaps matching TRBD1 (5 bases). The CDR3 is 13 residues long. The germline CDR1 and CDR2 sequences are SGHAT and FQNNGV. The germline V and J ends were trimmed by 0 bases and 10 bases, with 12 bases remaining between them. The CDR3 region has the DNA TGTGCCAGCAGCTTAGATTCGGGGGTTGCAGCTTTCTTT. The encoded protein is CASSLDSGVAAFF.